These 21 T cell receptor beta chains originate from one sample sequenced in a study of cytomegalovirus exposure and HLA in healthy donors. PCR involved 60 Vbeta and 13 Jbeta primers. TCRdb's copy holds only in-frame clones and misses some; the assay was immunoSEQ multiplex PCR. The sample records about 150,000 clones, 70% being singletons. Sequencing was performed on PBMCs. The receptors come from a woman aged 55-70 years in good health and CMV-seropositive.

The chain carries TRBV11-3 and TRBJ1-3; D gene uncertain. The CDR3 runs to 13 residues. Looked up from germline, CDR1 is SGHNT and CDR2 is YENEEA. With 0 bases removed from V and 5 bases from J, the gap between germline ends came to 5 bases. CDR3 DNA sequence: TGTGCCAGCAGCTTAGATCCCAGAAACACCATATATTTT. Amino acids: CASSLDPRNTIYF.

In its sample, this clone was seen once. V is TRBV5-1 and J is TRBJ1-2, with TRBD1 matching over 10 bases. CDR3 length: 14 residues. V dropped 7 bases and J dropped 1; count of bases not matched to a gene: 4. Germline CDR1 reads SGHRS; CDR2 reads YFSETQ. The CDR3 sequence is CASAGTGDNYGYTF. The CDR3 DNA reads TGCGCCAGCGCCGGGACAGGGGATAACTATGGCTACACCTTC.

This clone was counted a single time. The chain couples TRBV19 to TRBJ2-6, with 7 positions matching TRBD1. The CDR3 consists of 19 residues. CDR1 and CDR2 from the germline V gene are LNHDA and SQIVND (reference sequence). The V and J ends lost 1 base and 0 bases, in that order; junction bases with no gene match: 9. CDR3 in amino acids: CASSIAASGTVSGANVLTF. CDR3 sequence (DNA): TGTGCCAGTAGTATAGCCGCTTCCGGGACAGTCTCTGGGGCCAACGTCCTGACTTTC.

This clone has only one observation. The rearrangement uses TRBV2 and TRBJ2-7; D perhaps matches TRBD1 (6 bases). The CDR3 has 17 residues. The ends were cut back, 0 bases at V and 5 bases at J, with 20 bases in the middle. Per the germline V gene, CDR1 is SNHLY and CDR2 is FYNNEI. The CDR3 protein is CASSEALFRQGSNEQYF. The CDR3 DNA reads TGTGCCAGCAGTGAAGCGCTTTTTAGGCAGGGGAGCAACGAGCAGTACTTC.

V is TRBV28 and J is TRBJ2-3, with D perhaps TRBD1 (6 bases). The CDR3 has 15 residues. Germline V gives CDR1 MDHEN, CDR2 SYDVKM. V was trimmed by 4 bases and J by 2 bases, leaving 13 bases between them. The CDR3 nucleotides read TGTGCCAGCAGTTCCAACCAGGGGATCACAGATACGCAGTATTTT. This translates into CASSSNQGITDTQYF.

The chain joins TRBV2 to TRBJ2-1; TRBD1 is a possible D gene (6 bases). This CDR3 contains 13 residues. V dropped 2 bases and J dropped 4 bases, with 6 bases sitting between them. Germline-derived CDR1 and CDR2 are SNHLY and FYNNEI. The CDR3 DNA reads TGTGCCAGCAGTGAACAGGGGTACAATGAGCAGTTCTTC. Its protein product is CASSEQGYNEQFF.

This rearrangement joins TRBV18 to TRBJ2-3, with TRBD2 matching 11 bases. V trimming: 2 bases; J trimming: 2 bases; junction bases outside the gene matches: 3. There are 16 residues in the CDR3. Germline V gives CDR1 KGHSH, CDR2 LQKENI. The chain's CDR3 is CASSPLAGGPTDTQYF. In nucleotides, the CDR3 is TGTGCCAGCTCACCATTAGCGGGAGGGCCCACAGATACGCAGTATTTT.

This clone was detected only a few times. This chain links TRBV30 with TRBJ1-5; no clear D. CDR3 length equals 14 residues. Trimming took off 2 bases at V and 2 bases at J, with 10 bases between the two ends. CDR1 is GTSNPN and CDR2 is SVGIG in the germline V gene (reference sequence). The CDR3 region has the DNA TGTGCCTGGAGTCCCCTGGGAGGCAATCAGCCCCAGCATTTT. Its protein is CAWSPLGGNQPQHF.

The V call is TRBV5-6, the J call TRBJ2-5; possibly TRBD1 for D (5 bases). The DNA end lines up better with TRBJ2-7; the J call may be wrong. The germline gives CDR1 SGHDT, CDR2 YYEEEE. There are 14 residues in the CDR3. The CDR3 DNA is TGTGCCAGCAGCTTGCGGACAAACTCCTACGAGCAGTACTTC. Its translation is CASSLRTNSYEQYF.

This clone was counted once. The chain uses TRBV13 and TRBJ2-7; D possibly corresponds to TRBD2 (6 bases). This CDR3 region has 18 residues. The germline V and J ends were trimmed by 0 bases and 0 bases, with 18 bases remaining between them. Germline CDR1 is PRHDT and CDR2 is FYEKMQ (reference sequence). For the CDR3, the DNA is TGTGCCAGCAGCTTAGGTCCCCACTCTAGCGCGAGCTCCTACGAGCAGTACTTC. Translation gives CASSLGPHSSASSYEQYF.

The chain links TRBV15 to TRBJ2-5, with D unclear. The CDR3 loop spans 12 amino acids. Germline CDR1 reads LNHNV; CDR2 reads YYDKDF (reference sequence). V shed 0 bases and J shed 5 bases, with 4 bases lying between them. The chain's CDR3 is CATSRDQETQYF. CDR3 coding DNA: TGTGCCACCAGCAGAGATCAGGAGACCCAGTACTTC.

This chain links TRBV27 with TRBJ1-1; no clear D. Germline V gene lookup returns CDR1 MNHEY and CDR2 SMNVEV (reference sequence). V lost 8 bases, J lost 0 bases, and 13 bases lay in between. This CDR3 spans 14 amino acids. CDR3 in DNA: TGTGCCAGCCTGAGCTACTCTATGAACACTGAAGCTTTCTTT. This translates into CASLSYSMNTEAFF.

The chain carries TRBV12-2 and TRBJ2-3; the table names TRBD2, a call not compared with the DNA. TRBV12-2 is a known pseudogene. There are 17 residues in the CDR3. CDR3 bases: TGTGCAAGTCGCTTACCCCCGACTAGCGGGAGTACAGATACGCAGTATTTT. Protein product: CASRLPPTSGSTDTQYF.

The chain has TRBV11-2 and TRBJ2-5; TRBD1 is a possible D gene (6 bases). Germline CDR1 is SGHAT and CDR2 is FQNNGV. Trimming left V 0 bases short and J 2 bases short, with 13 bases between. The CDR3 spans 16 residues. CDR3 region: CASSLDHGTTQETQYF. Here the CDR3 DNA reads TGTGCCAGCAGCTTAGATCACGGGACAACGCAAGAGACCCAGTACTTC.

This chain links TRBV12-5 with TRBJ2-7, with D tentatively TRBD2 (5 bases). Trimming removed 3 bases from V and 5 bases from J, with 14 bases in between. The CDR3 is made up of 14 amino acids. Germline-derived CDR1 and CDR2 are LGHNT and FRNRAP. This chain's CDR3 is CASGFGLRNDEQYF. DNA for the CDR3: TGTGCTAGTGGTTTTGGACTGAGGAACGACGAGCAGTACTTC.

This sequence joins TRBV10-2 and TRBJ2-1; 13 nucleotides agree with TRBD2. The germline CDR1 and CDR2 sequences are WSHSY and SAAADI. The CDR3 is made up of 15 amino acids. V was pared by 10 bases and J by 8 bases, with 11 bases of the junction left unmatched. DNA of the CDR3: TGCGCCACCGGGCCCCGGACTAGCGGGAGTTATGAGCAGTTCTTC. It encodes CATGPRTSGSYEQFF.

The chain carries TRBV28 and TRBJ2-1, with TRBD2 matching over 13 bases. Germline trimming cut 10 bases from V and 8 bases from J; bases unmatched to any gene: 11. The CDR3 loop spans 15 amino acids. The germline gives CDR1 MDHEN, CDR2 SYDVKM. As DNA, the CDR3 is TGTGCCACCTGGGGGGGGACTAGCGGGACCGATGAGCAGTTCTTC. Translation: CATWGGTSGTDEQFF.

The chain uses TRBV11-1 and TRBJ1-2, with D possibly matching TRBD1 (5 bases). CDR3 length: 13 amino acids. The V and J ends lost 1 base and 10 bases respectively, with 13 bases between them. Germline V gene sequence: CDR1 SGHAT, CDR2 FQDESV (reference sequence). CDR3 bases: TGTGCCAGCAGCTTAGGCGCAGGGTTTGACTACACCTTC. This translates into CASSLGAGFDYTF.

The genes are TRBV4-1 and TRBJ2-7, with TRBD2 identical over 10 bases. Trimming took 0 bases from V and 2 from J; bases not matched to a gene: 4. Germline CDR1 is MGHRA and CDR2 is YSYEKL. The CDR3 contains 16 residues. DNA of the CDR3: TGCGCCAGCAGCCAAGACACAGCGGGAGGGACCTACGAGCAGTACTTC. Translating gives CASSQDTAGGTYEQYF.

The V and J genes are TRBV28 and TRBJ1-5; 7 nucleotides align to TRBD1. After removal of 5 bases from V and 3 bases from J, the junction contained 7 bases not matched to a gene. The CDR3 extends over 15 amino acids. The germline V gene encodes CDR1 MDHEN and CDR2 SYDVKM. The CDR3 region is CASSRTGANNQPQHF. The CDR3 DNA reads TGTGCCAGCAGTCGAACAGGGGCGAACAATCAGCCCCAGCATTTT.

V usage is TRBV7-9 and J usage is TRBJ1-2; 7 nucleotides agree with TRBD1. Germline lookup yields CDR1 SEHNR and CDR2 FQNEAQ (reference sequence). V lost 1 base to trimming and J lost 3 bases; unmatched junction nucleotides: 11. The CDR3 runs to 17 residues. The CDR3 DNA sequence: TGTGCCAGCAGCTTAGATAATGACAGGGAGAAACACTATGGCTACACCTTC. This sequence encodes CASSLDNDREKHYGYTF.